This TCR beta chain is from a study of beta chain features in type 1 diabetes (dated by TCRdb to between 2017 and 2018). General notes on the study: Mean age, gender distribution, total cell number and subset yield did not differ between patients and healthy donors. Regulatory and stem cell-like memory subsets were isolated from only 8 patients and about eight healthy donors, whereas naive and central memory subsets came from all 30 or so donors. In the study, TCRB repertoires of sorted circulating CD4+ T cell subsets from recently diagnosed type 1 diabetes patients were compared with those of matched healthy donors. A total of roughly 99,000,000 sorted cells were examined across all samples, and the number of cells per subset was strongly correlated with RNA yield.

A single peripheral blood draw of around 120 mL on average was collected from each donor into heparinised tubes. Using a panel that included CD45RO, CCR7, CD25, CD127, CD95 and CD27, naive, central memory, regulatory and stem cell-like memory CD4+ T cells were sorted on a BD FACSAria II. All sorted populations exceeded 98% purity. PBMCs were isolated immediately by Lymphoprep density gradient centrifugation and stained directly without culture. To minimize batch effects, samples were stained and sorted in pairs, one healthy donor with one patient per experiment. In this sample, this clone turned up a few times. Its recognized antigen is unknown. Nothing much larger sits one base from this clone, and base qualities are not available. The study at large found these results: Naive, central memory and regulatory TCRB repertoires appeared to be more similar among patients than among healthy donors. Only small numbers of individuals were included in the HLA sub-analyses, which left unresolved whether HLA type had any influence on TCRB rearrangement. Sequencing cDNA rather than genomic DNA could over-represent highly expressing activated cells, although activation and CD3 levels did not differ between groups. Shorter templates might have been favored by PCR, but patient and control samples were amplified and corrected together, so both groups would have been affected equally by any skew. Type 1 diabetes patients showed a moderate but significant shortening of TCRB CDR3 length in all four CD4+ subsets. At VDJ recombination sites, patients with type 1 diabetes made fewer insertions and deleted more nucleotides, a pattern implying thymic rearrangement abnormalities.

CDR1 and CDR2 are drawn from the germline V gene: SGHTA, FQGNSA. V and J are truncated by 3 bases and 6 bases respectively, leaving an intervening sequence of 9 bases. Measured from the cysteine to the phenylalanine, the CDR3 is 12 residues long. The read is trimmed to its CDR3 DNA, 36 bases read in frame from base 1. The High Capacity cDNA Reverse Transcription Kit was used to reverse transcribe all of the isolated RNA, meaning that expressed TCRB transcripts were what got sequenced. Deep immunoSEQ sequencing was performed on naive, central memory and regulatory T cell samples, with an average of roughly 3.3 million total reads per sample. Sorted cells were lysed in RLT buffer and RNA was extracted with DNase-treated RNeasy Micro or Mini kits, depending on cell number. Each cell subset was processed separately to prevent cross-contamination, with patient and healthy donor samples processed together. The immunoSEQ multiplex PCR was used to amplify TCRB sequences from cDNA, yielding 87-bp fragments that span the CDR3 region. Sequencing of the amplicons was performed on the Illumina HiSeq platform. On the authors' methods: PCR bias was computationally corrected using synthetic template baselines, reads within Hamming distance 2 were collapsed, and singletons that could not be merged were discarded. By aligning reads against IMGT, V, D and J genes, CDR3 length, and insertions or deletions at six rearrangement sites were assigned. Clonotype counts were normalized to sorted cell number within each subset before computing true diversity and Gini coefficients with the tcR R package. The overlap coefficient, calculated on TCRB nucleotide sequences, was used to measure repertoire sharing. As a proxy for the pre-selection repertoire, out-of-frame TCRB sequences from naive cells were analyzed. TCRdb stores this immuneACCESS table with in-frame sequences only. Part of the clones is absent; in the studies checked, under half of the shortfall reflects unresolved V genes, and no reason is known for the rest. The V and J calls and the clone size are those of that table, but D and trimming were determined from the DNA. Within this sample are a few hundred thousand clones, with more than 15% of them counted one time only. The ten largest clones take up approximately 0.087% of the sample.

The sequenced sample consisted of naive CD4+ T cells from blood. This specimen's cell subset or site label, per the study, means: true naive CD4+ T cells. The receptor chain draws on TRBV7-2 and TRBJ2-7, and TRBD2 may be the D gene, going by 6 matching bases. The source of this sequence is a man under 40 with type 1 diabetes. The base sequence is TGTGCCAGCAGCTTTAGCGGACGCGAGCAGTACTTC. This translates into CASSFSGREQYF.